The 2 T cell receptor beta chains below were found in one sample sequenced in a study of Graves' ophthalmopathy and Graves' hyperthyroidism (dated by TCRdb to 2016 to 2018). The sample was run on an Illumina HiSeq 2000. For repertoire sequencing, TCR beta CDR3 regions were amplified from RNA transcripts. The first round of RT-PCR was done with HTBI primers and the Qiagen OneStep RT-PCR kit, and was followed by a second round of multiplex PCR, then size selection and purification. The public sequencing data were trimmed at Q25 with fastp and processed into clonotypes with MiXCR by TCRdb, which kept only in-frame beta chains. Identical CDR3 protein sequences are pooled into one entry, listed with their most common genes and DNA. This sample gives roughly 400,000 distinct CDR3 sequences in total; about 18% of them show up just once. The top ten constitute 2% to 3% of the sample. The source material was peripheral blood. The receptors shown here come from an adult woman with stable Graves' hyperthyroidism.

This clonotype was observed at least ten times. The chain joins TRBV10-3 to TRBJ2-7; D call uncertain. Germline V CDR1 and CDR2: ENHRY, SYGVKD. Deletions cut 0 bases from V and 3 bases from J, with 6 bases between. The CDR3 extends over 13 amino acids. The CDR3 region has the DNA TGTGCCATCAGTGAGTCGAACCACTACGAGCAGTACTTC. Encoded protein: CAISESNHYEQYF.

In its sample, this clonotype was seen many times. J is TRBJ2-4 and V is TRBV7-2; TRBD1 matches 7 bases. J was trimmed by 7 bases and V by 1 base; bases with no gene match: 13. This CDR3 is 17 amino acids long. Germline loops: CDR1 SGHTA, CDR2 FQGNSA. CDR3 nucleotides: TGTGCCAGCAGCTTAGGTGGCAGGGGGTTAAGTGGCAACATTCAGTACTTC. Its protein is CASSLGGRGLSGNIQYF.